Following are 20 T cell receptor beta chains from one sample sequenced in a study of multiple sclerosis patients with progressive multifocal leukoencephalopathy. Assay: immunoSEQ multiplex PCR; the TCRdb copy retains only in-frame clones and omits some. The table includes under 30,000 clones, roughly nine tenths detected once. Sample time point: roughly 6 months of natalizumab therapy. The material sequenced was PBMCs, taken from a patient treated with natalizumab. These receptors were collected from a human donor with multiple sclerosis.

This chain uses TRBV15 with TRBJ2-1; D call uncertain. Trimming left V 4 bases short and J 5 bases short, with 9 bases between. Germline V lookup: CDR1 LNHNV, CDR2 YYDKDF (reference sequence). The CDR3 is 13 amino acids. The CDR3 is CATSTVPDNEQFF. As DNA, the CDR3 is TGTGCCACCAGCACGGTCCCTGACAATGAGCAGTTCTTC.

The rearrangement joins TRBV4-1 to TRBJ2-5; D is uncertain. The J call may not be correct, given that the DNA end is closer to TRBJ2-7. Germline CDR1 is MGHRA and CDR2 is YSYEKL. The CDR3 consists of 16 residues. CDR3 DNA sequence: TGCGCCAGCAGCCAAGGTATTCCGGAATCCTCCTACGAGCAGTACTTC. It yields the protein CASSQGIPESSYEQYF.

This chain uses TRBV10-1 with TRBJ2-3; 11 nucleotides match TRBD2. Germline assignment: CDR1 WNHNN and CDR2 SYGVQD (reference sequence). V lost 4 bases, J lost 2 bases, and 5 bases stayed unmatched. The CDR3 consists of 16 residues. This CDR3 reads CASSGGTSGTTDTQYF. The CDR3 nucleotides are TGCGCCAGCAGTGGCGGGACTAGCGGAACCACAGATACGCAGTATTTT.

The rearrangement joins TRBV7-9 to TRBJ1-5, with 8 positions matching TRBD1. V was clipped by 3 bases and J by 6 bases; unmatched bases: 7. Germline V gene lookup returns CDR1 SEHNR and CDR2 FQNEAQ (reference sequence). The CDR3 consists of 15 residues. The CDR3 protein is CASSFDSGGFQPQHF. The CDR3 nucleotides read TGTGCCAGCAGCTTTGATTCAGGGGGCTTTCAGCCCCAGCATTTT.

This rearrangement joins TRBV7-2 to TRBJ1-1; D gene unclear. Germline CDR1 and CDR2: SGHTA and FQGNSA. The CDR3 contains 13 residues. V lost 1 base, J lost 7 bases, and 10 bases lay in between. DNA of the CDR3: TGTGCCAGCAGCTTAGTTAAAGGCTTTGAAGCTTTCTTT. Translating gives CASSLVKGFEAFF. Combining the CDR3 with reference TRBV7-2 and TRBJ1-1 gives the whole variable domain GAGVSQSPSNKVTEKGKDVELRCDPISGHTALYWYRQSLGQGLEFLIYFQGNSAPDKSGLPSDRFSAERTGGSVSTLTIQRTQQEDSAVYLCASSLVKGFEAFFGQGTRLTVV.

The chain combines TRBV30 with TRBJ1-1; 9 bases are a match to TRBD1. The CDR3 has 16 residues. The ends lost 3 bases at V and 0 bases at J; junction bases unmatched: 8. CDR1 and CDR2 (germline): GTSNPN, SVGIG (reference sequence). CDR3 coding DNA: TGTGCCTGGAGGCCTCGGGACAGGGCCATGAACACTGAAGCTTTCTTT. It encodes CAWRPRDRAMNTEAFF.

This clone appeared a single time. The J gene is TRBJ2-7, the V gene TRBV6-1, with 12 bases aligning to TRBD2. CDR1 and CDR2 from the germline V gene are MNHNS and SASEGT. With 9 bases clipped from V and 3 bases from J, the junction kept 3 bases outside the gene matches. The CDR3 runs to 13 residues. CDR3 protein: CASVTSGSYEQYF. Here the CDR3 DNA reads TGTGCCAGTGTGACTAGCGGGAGCTACGAGCAGTACTTC.

This sequence joins TRBV7-9 and TRBJ2-1; tentatively, D is TRBD1 (6 bases). The CDR3 loop spans 15 amino acids. Germline loops: CDR1 SEHNR, CDR2 FQNEAQ (reference sequence). Trimming cost V 0 bases and J 6 bases, with 12 bases left between them. CDR3 DNA sequence: TGTGCCAGCAGCTTAGCGCGTAACAGGGTCAATGAGCAGTTCTTC. It specifies CASSLARNRVNEQFF.

CDR3 sequence reads: CASSPRGGGNIQYF. The CDR3 nucleotides read TGTGCCAGCAGCCCCAGGGGAGGGGGAAACATTCAGTACTTC. The gene calls are TRBV7-9 and TRBJ2-4; TRBD2 is a possible D gene (7 bases). This CDR3 spans 14 amino acids. The germline CDR1 and CDR2 sequences are SEHNR and FQNEAQ (reference sequence). Trimming took off 5 bases at V and 6 bases at J, with 14 bases between the two ends. Variable domain in full (rest from reference TRBV7-9 and TRBJ2-4): DTGVSQNPRHKITKRGQNVTFRCDPISEHNRLYWYRQTLGQGPEFLTYFQNEAQLEKSRLLSDRFSAERPKGSFSTLEIQRTEQGDSAMYLCASSPRGGGNIQYFGAGTRLSVL.

This chain connects TRBV28 to TRBJ2-4; 10 bases fit TRBD2. The length of the CDR3 is 15 residues. From germline, CDR1 is MDHEN and CDR2 SYDVKM. After removal of 5 bases from V and 6 bases from J, the junction contained 7 bases not matched to a gene. CDR3 DNA: TGTGCCAGCAGTAACGGACTAGCGGCGTCAAACATTCAGTACTTC. Translated, it gives CASSNGLAASNIQYF.

V gene TRBV7-9 combines with J gene TRBJ2-2, with a possible D match to TRBD2 (6 bases). Germline loops: CDR1 SEHNR, CDR2 FQNEAQ (reference sequence). The CDR3 has 15 amino acids. V lost 3 bases and J 1 base, leaving 9 bases between the germline ends. In DNA, the CDR3 is TGTGCCAGCAGCTTGGGGCGGGGGAACACCGGGGAGCTGTTTTTT. Encoded protein: CASSLGRGNTGELFF.

The rearrangement joins TRBV7-3 to TRBJ2-4, with 10 nucleotides matching TRBD2. This CDR3 comprises 16 residues. Germline CDR1 reads SGHTA; CDR2 reads FQGTGA. J lost 3 bases, V lost 4 bases, and 6 bases had no gene match. The CDR3 bases are TGTGCCAGCAGCTACGGTAGCGGGAGGATCAAAAACATTCAGTACTTC. Translating it yields CASSYGSGRIKNIQYF. Complete variable domain (other parts from reference TRBV7-3 and TRBJ2-4): GAGVSQTPSNKVTEKGKYVELRCDPISGHTALYWYRQSLGQGPEFLIYFQGTGAADDSGLPNDRFFAVRPEGSVSTLKIQRTERGDSAVYLCASSYGSGRIKNIQYFGAGTRLSVL.

This rearrangement joins TRBV7-6 to TRBJ1-1; 7 bases map to TRBD1. V gave up 5 bases and J gave up 2 bases; unmatched junction bases: 5. This CDR3 has 14 amino acids. Per the germline V gene, CDR1 is SGHVS and CDR2 is FNYEAQ. CDR3 coding DNA: TGTGCCAGCAGCGTGGGACAGCGCAACACTGAAGCTTTCTTT. It specifies CASSVGQRNTEAFF.

The gene calls are TRBV5-4 and TRBJ1-3; TRBD1 might be the D (6 bases). Germline CDR1 is SGHNT and CDR2 is YYREEE (reference sequence). Trimming shortened V by 3 bases and J by 0 bases, and 13 bases separated the two germline ends. The CDR3 is 16 residues long. CDR3 coding DNA: TGTGCCAGCAGCTCGGGATGGGGGCCCTCTGGAAACACCATATATTTT. Translating gives CASSSGWGPSGNTIYF.

This clone has just one count. The J gene is TRBJ2-5, the V gene TRBV30; D is unclear. The assigned J gene may be wrong: the sequence end matches TRBJ2-7 better. Germline V gene sequence: CDR1 GTSNPN, CDR2 SVGIG (reference sequence). This CDR3 region has 12 residues. CDR3 sequence: CAGGPGRIEQYF. The CDR3 coding sequence is TGTGCCGGCGGACCGGGTAGGATCGAGCAGTACTTC.

This clone showed up just a few times. In DNA, the CDR3 is TGTGCCAGCAGTTCCCTCCCTAGCGGGGGCCATAACACAGATACGCAGTATTTT. Amino acids: CASSSLPSGGHNTDTQYF. This chain connects TRBV28 to TRBJ2-3; 10 bases map to TRBD2. The CDR3 is made up of 18 amino acids. Germline CDR1 and CDR2: MDHEN and SYDVKM. V dropped 4 bases and J dropped 2; count of bases not matched to a gene: 12. Supplemented by reference TRBV28 and TRBJ2-3, the full variable domain reads DVKVTQSSRYLVKRTGEKVFLECVQDMDHENMFWYRQDPGLGLRLIYFSYDVKMKEKGDIPEGYSVSREKKERFSLILESASTNQTSMYLCASSSLPSGGHNTDTQYFGPGTRLTVL.

The V and J genes are TRBV2 and TRBJ1-2; D not resolved. Germline CDR1 reads SNHLY; CDR2 reads FYNNEI. Deletions cut 4 bases from V and 5 bases from J, with 8 bases between. This CDR3 spans 12 amino acids. The CDR3 loop is CASSAREYGYTF. In DNA, the CDR3 is TGTGCCAGCAGTGCGAGGGAATATGGCTACACCTTC.

The chain employs TRBV28 and TRBJ1-5, with D possibly being TRBD1 (5 bases). Per the germline V gene, CDR1 is MDHEN and CDR2 is SYDVKM. Trimming shortened V by 4 bases and J by 5 bases, and 9 bases separated the two germline ends. The CDR3 is made up of 13 amino acids. The CDR3 reads CASSSGPYQPQHF. The CDR3 DNA reads TGTGCCAGCAGTTCGGGGCCCTATCAGCCCCAGCATTTT.

The chain is built from TRBV7-9 and TRBJ1-3; D unclear. The CDR3 is 14 residues long. Looked up from germline, CDR1 is SEHNR and CDR2 is FQNEAQ (reference sequence). V was trimmed by 4 bases and J by 4 bases, leaving 11 bases between them. This CDR3 reads CASSSPPGGNTIYF. In nucleotides, the CDR3 is TGTGCCAGCAGCTCCCCCCCGGGCGGAAACACCATATATTTT.

V gene TRBV6-1 combines with J gene TRBJ1-2; TRBD1 might be the D (5 bases). Trimming shortened V by 4 bases and J by 4 bases, and 10 bases separated the two germline ends. The V gene's germline CDR1 is MNHNS and CDR2 SASEGT. The CDR3 consists of 13 residues. For the CDR3, the DNA is TGTGCCAGCAGTGGGGGCGACGCCTATGGCTACACCTTC. Protein: CASSGGDAYGYTF.